The source of this T cell receptor beta chain is a study of CD8+ T cells in alopecia areata. Trimming took 5 bases from V and 7 from J, leaving 14 bases between them. Looked up from germline, CDR1 is MNHNY and CDR2 is SVGAGI (reference sequence). CDR3 length: 13 amino acids. cDNA serving as the sequencing template came from extracted, reverse transcribed RNA. Generated by immunoSEQ multiplex PCR, the TCRdb table keeps only in-frame clones and is missing some. The table lists fewer than 150,000 clones, 50% to 60% of them singletons, with 4.5% in the top ten. Specimen: CD4+ T cells sorted from blood, collected at week 0. The chain carries TRBV6-6 and TRBJ1-1, with D maybe TRBD1 (5 bases). The clonotype was recovered from a human donor with alopecia areata. The CDR3 region is CASSLAQGGEAFF. For the CDR3, the DNA is TGTGCCAGCAGTCTAGCCCAGGGTGGTGAAGCTTTCTTT.